This record looks at one T cell receptor (beta chain) sequence and its context. Its antigen is not yet known. No clone much larger than this one lies a single base away; base qualities are absent. The immunoSEQ Assay, a bias-controlled multiplex PCR, was used to amplify TCRbeta CDR3 regions from genomic DNA. The authors processed their data as follows. The number of nucleated cells in each sample was estimated from the amplification of reference gene primers within the assay. To quantify the absolute abundance of each unique TCRbeta CDR3 rearrangement, sequence reads were collapsed and filtered. For each sample, productive Simpson clonality was calculated by taking the square root of Simpson's diversity index across productive rearrangements. TCRdb obtained this table from immuneACCESS and retained in-frame rearrangements with V and J assigned. These tables miss some clones; where compared with another copy, unresolved V genes account for less than half of the shortfall, and the remainder is unexplained. V, J and clone size derive from that table, while D and trimming were established from the DNA sequence. Across this sample there are some 160,000 clones, with 76% seen only once. The ten largest clones add up to roughly 4.3% of the sample.

The collaborating institutions used their own protocols to collect whole blood in K2EDTA tubes. For TCRbeta analysis, collaborators shipped samples in one of three forms: frozen whole blood, isolated PBMCs, or DNA extracted from either of those sample types. This sample was included in a study of blood T cell repertoires in COVID-19 (dated by TCRdb to about 2020). In terms of the full investigation: Samples covering the acute and convalescent phases of COVID-19 were provided by collaborators in the United States, Italy and Spain. The material from the prospective study consisted of cDNA or gDNA derived from T cells, B-cell-depleted T cells, or PBMCs. Subjects who had been exposed to COVID-19, were actively infected with it, or had recovered from it provided the deeply sampled blood TCRbeta repertoires that made up the dataset. The repertoires were made available in a free public database intended to serve as a resource for research on the immune response to SARS-CoV-2. Samples were obtained from the ongoing ImmuneRACE study (first 160 participants) and from 1,254 subjects provided by 6 global collaborators. The sample metadata nearly always contained a de-identified subject ID, COVID-19 status, age in years and sex. Where available, HLA class I and class II types were obtained from metadata supplied by the sample provider rather than from assay-based typing. Findings and caveats that apply to the study as a whole: Clinical and demographic metadata were provided uncurated, with the amount varying by source and participant.

From the cysteine through the phenylalanine, the CDR3 covers 14 amino acids. Of the read, only the CDR3 DNA is kept; its 42 bases are in frame from base 1. Trimming removed 7 bases from V and 6 bases from J; the gene matches leave 6 bases unexplained. The CDR1 and CDR2 encoded by the germline V gene are MNHEY and SVGAGI. The chain was built from TRBV6-5 and TRBJ2-1; the junction holds 10 bases that match TRBD2. Input material: peripheral blood. The source of this sequence is a man aged 55 to 70 with acute or convalescent COVID-19. The CDR3 reads CASMTGTSVNEQFF. The bases are TGTGCCAGCATGACCGGGACTAGCGTCAATGAGCAGTTCTTC.